One sample yielded the 23 T cell receptor beta chains listed below, sequenced in a study of control samples from healthy donors and cancer patients. Some clones are missing from TCRdb's copy, which holds only in-frame ones; the method was immunoSEQ multiplex PCR. Among roughly 370,000 clones listed, around 90% were seen once. The sequenced sample was PBMCs. Receptors were obtained from a man in his forties with head and neck cancer.

The genes are TRBV6-5 and TRBJ2-5; tentative D call: TRBD1 (5 bases). The germline V gene has CDR1 MNHEY and CDR2 SVGAGI. The CDR3 consists of 14 residues. V dropped 6 bases and J dropped 3 bases, with 14 bases sitting between them. Here the CDR3 DNA reads TGTGCCAGCAGATCAAGGGGTGACAAAGAGACCCAGTACTTC. Residues: CASRSRGDKETQYF.

V and J are TRBV29-1 and TRBJ1-2; the D is unclear. CDR1 and CDR2 from the germline V gene are SQVTM and ANQGSEA. V lost 7 bases and J 2 bases, leaving 11 bases between the germline ends. The CDR3 has 12 amino acids. The CDR3 coding sequence is TGCAGCGGGGGTCACACAAACTATGGCTACACCTTC. It is translated as CSGGHTNYGYTF.

The rearrangement joins TRBV28 to TRBJ2-2; weak D call: TRBD1 (5 bases). Trimming shortened V by 10 bases and J by 0 bases, and 9 bases separated the two germline ends. Germline-derived CDR1 and CDR2 are MDHEN and SYDVKM. This CDR3 has 13 residues. The CDR3: CAIGHTNTGELFF. CDR3 DNA: TGTGCCATCGGACACACGAACACCGGGGAGCTGTTTTTT.

This clone was detected only once. The chain is built from TRBV7-6 and TRBJ2-3; 11 nucleotides match TRBD2. The CDR3 extends over 19 amino acids. The V gene's germline CDR1 is SGHVS and CDR2 FNYEAQ. With 5 bases clipped from V and 6 bases from J, the junction kept 19 bases outside the gene matches. CDR3 nucleotide sequence: TGTGCCAGCAGCCCCCTAAGCCTAGCGGGGGGCCTGACCGGTGATACGCAGTATTTT. It is translated as CASSPLSLAGGLTGDTQYF.

The CDR3 spells CATQADRFPNEQFF. The CDR3, as DNA: TGTGCCACCCAAGCGGATCGTTTTCCCAATGAGCAGTTCTTC. J is TRBJ2-1 and V is TRBV25-1; a possible D gene is TRBD2 (5 bases). V lost 10 bases and J lost 6, with 19 bases in between. The germline gives CDR1 MGHDK, CDR2 SYGVNS. This CDR3 has 14 amino acids.

The J gene is TRBJ1-5, the V gene TRBV9; a possible D gene is TRBD1 (6 bases). Between the trimmed V and J ends, which lost 0 bases and 6 bases, there was a span of 19 bases. Germline V gene lookup returns CDR1 SGDLS and CDR2 YYNGEE. This CDR3 comprises 17 residues. The CDR3 loop is CASSVGSGTTSFQPQHF. CDR3 sequence (DNA): TGTGCCAGCAGCGTAGGCAGTGGGACAACGAGTTTTCAGCCCCAGCATTTT. The full variable domain, completed using reference TRBV9 and TRBJ1-5, is DSGVTQTPKHLITATGQRVTLRCSPRSGDLSVYWYQQSLDQGLQFLIQYYNGEERAKGNILERFSAQQFPDLHSELNLSSLELGDSALYFCASSVGSGTTSFQPQHFGDGTRLSIL.

CDR3 sequence reads: CASSPSVGSGANVLTF. The CDR3 DNA reads TGTGCCAGCAGCCCCTCCGTCGGCTCTGGGGCCAACGTCCTGACTTTC. The chain uses TRBV7-3 and TRBJ2-6, with no clear D. Trimming stripped 5 bases from V and 0 bases from J, with 11 bases between. Germline CDR1 SGHTA, CDR2 FQGTGA. The length of the CDR3 is 16 residues.

The chain couples TRBV5-4 to TRBJ1-1, with TRBD1 as a possible D gene (6 bases). The CDR3 extends over 13 amino acids. Between the trimmed V and J ends, which lost 6 bases and 1 base, there was a span of 10 bases. Germline-derived CDR1 and CDR2 are SGHNT and YYREEE (reference sequence). CDR3 loop: CASTGQTNTEAFF. The CDR3 region has the DNA TGTGCCAGCACCGGACAGACGAACACTGAAGCTTTCTTT.

The V call is TRBV27, the J call TRBJ1-2, with D possibly TRBD1 on 5 matching bases. This CDR3 has 14 amino acids. V was shortened by 7 bases and J by 6 bases, with 18 bases between the two germline ends. Germline assignment: CDR1 MNHEY and CDR2 SMNVEV (reference sequence). CDR3 sequence (DNA): TGTGCCAGCATAGGACCAGGGAGTAGGAATGGCTACACCTTC. This gives the protein CASIGPGSRNGYTF.

The chain combines TRBV10-3 with TRBJ2-7; D ambiguous. V lost 0 bases and J lost 6, with 12 bases in between. The germline V gene encodes CDR1 ENHRY and CDR2 SYGVKD. This CDR3 region has 14 residues. The CDR3 is CAISESGRSSEQYF. The CDR3 nucleotides read TGTGCCATCAGTGAGTCAGGCAGATCGTCCGAGCAGTACTTC.

The V and J genes are TRBV7-2 and TRBJ2-1; 9 bases fit TRBD1. Germline trimming cut 0 bases from V and 9 bases from J; bases unmatched to any gene: 6. The CDR3 sequence is 15 residues long. Germline CDR1 is SGHTA and CDR2 is FQGNSA. Here the CDR3 reads CASSLAPVTGGEQFF. CDR3 DNA: TGTGCCAGCAGCTTAGCGCCCGTGACAGGGGGTGAGCAGTTCTTC.

The rearrangement links TRBV28 to TRBJ2-2; maybe TRBD2 (6 bases). Germline lookup yields CDR1 MDHEN and CDR2 SYDVKM. Trimming stripped 6 bases from V and 5 bases from J, with 16 bases between. CDR3 length: 15 amino acids. The CDR3 sequence is CASSLNRRGTGELFF. CDR3 sequence (DNA): TGTGCCAGCAGCCTCAACCGGAGGGGAACCGGGGAGCTGTTTTTT.

CDR3 loop: CASSDRAYEQYF. CDR3 nucleotide sequence: TGCGCCAGCAGTGACCGCGCATACGAGCAGTACTTC. The chain combines TRBV10-2 with TRBJ2-7; D gene ambiguous. There are 12 residues in the CDR3. Trimming cost V 3 bases and J 4 bases, with 7 bases left between them. Germline-derived CDR1 and CDR2 are WSHSY and SAAADI.

The V gene is TRBV27, the J gene TRBJ2-7, with D hard to call. The CDR3 has 15 residues. Per the germline V gene, CDR1 is MNHEY and CDR2 is SMNVEV (reference sequence). The germline V and J ends were trimmed by 2 bases and 0 bases, with 11 bases remaining between them. Here the CDR3 DNA reads TGTGCCAGCAGTTTAGGACCTCTCTCCTCCTACGAGCAGTACTTC. Amino acid sequence: CASSLGPLSSYEQYF.

This clone has only a few counts. This sequence joins TRBV4-2 and TRBJ2-4; D is possibly TRBD1 or TRBD2 (5 bases each). The CDR3 length is 15 residues. In germline, CDR1 is LGHNA, CDR2 YNFKEQ. V lost 0 bases, J lost 2 bases, and 8 bases lay in between. The CDR3 coding sequence is TGTGCCAGCAGCCAAGAGAGGGACCCCAAAAACATTCAGTACTTC. Its protein product is CASSQERDPKNIQYF.

This sequence joins TRBV28 and TRBJ2-5, with 8 bases identical to TRBD2. Germline assignment: CDR1 MDHEN and CDR2 SYDVKM. This CDR3 contains 15 residues. With V trimmed by 3 bases and J by 9 bases, 12 bases remained unmatched. Here the CDR3 reads CASSFSGDGLGAQYF. The DNA of the CDR3 is TGTGCCAGCAGTTTTAGCGGGGACGGTTTGGGGGCCCAGTACTTC. The full variable domain, rest sourced from reference TRBV28 and TRBJ2-5, is DVKVTQSSRYLVKRTGEKVFLECVQDMDHENMFWYRQDPGLGLRLIYFSYDVKMKEKGDIPEGYSVSREKKERFSLILESASTNQTSMYLCASSFSGDGLGAQYFGPGTRLLVL.

This chain connects TRBV5-4 to TRBJ2-5; 8 nucleotides line up with TRBD1. CDR3 length equals 14 residues. The J segment lost 5 bases and the V segment lost 6 bases, leaving 9 bases of the junction unmatched. CDR1 and CDR2 from the germline V gene are SGHNT and YYREEE (reference sequence). CDR3 residues: CASTPTGVGETQYF. The CDR3 nucleotides are TGTGCCAGCACCCCGACAGGGGTAGGGGAGACCCAGTACTTC.

This clone occurred once. This CDR3 is CASSQGSPSGGGEKLFF. The CDR3, as DNA: TGTGCCAGCAGCCAAGGGAGTCCATCAGGGGGGGGAGAAAAACTGTTTTTT. The rearrangement joins TRBV4-2 to TRBJ1-4; TRBD1 agrees at 7 bases. Germline V CDR1 and CDR2: LGHNA, YNFKEQ. The CDR3 length is 17 residues. With V trimmed by 1 base and J by 8 bases, 13 bases remained unmatched.

V usage is TRBV7-2 and J usage is TRBJ1-5; a weak D match, TRBD1 (5 bases). This CDR3 is built from 15 residues. V was pared by 1 base and J by 6 bases, with 13 bases between. Germline V gene sequence: CDR1 SGHTA, CDR2 FQGNSA. As DNA, the CDR3 is TGTGCCAGCAGCTTAGGGGGTGGGGGAGCTCAGCCCCAGCATTTT. Translated, it gives CASSLGGGGAQPQHF.

This clone was seen just once. The chain carries TRBV7-8 and TRBJ2-2; D is possibly TRBD1 (6 bases). Looked up from germline, CDR1 is SGHVS and CDR2 is FQNEAQ. The CDR3 length is 15 residues. The V gene lost 3 bases and the J gene lost 4 bases, with 12 bases spanning the gap. CDR3 DNA: TGTGCCAGCAGCTTGCAGGGGCGCGCCACCGGGGAGCTGTTTTTT. Its protein is CASSLQGRATGELFF.

This clone appeared once. V usage is TRBV11-2 and J usage is TRBJ2-1; 7 positions match TRBD2. Germline assignment: CDR1 SGHAT and CDR2 FQNNGV. This CDR3 has 15 amino acids. V trimming: 1 base; J trimming: 2 bases; junction bases outside the gene matches: 2. CDR3 sequence reads: CASSLVGRPYNEQFF. The CDR3 nucleotides read TGTGCCAGCAGCTTAGTCGGGAGGCCCTACAATGAGCAGTTCTTC. Based on the CDR3 plus reference TRBV11-2 and TRBJ2-1, the full variable domain is EAGVAQSPRYKIIEKRQSVAFWCNPISGHATLYWYQQILGQGPKLLIQFQNNGVVDDSQLPKDRFSAERLKGVDSTLKIQPAKLEDSAVYLCASSLVGRPYNEQFFGPGTRLTVL.

This chain connects TRBV2 to TRBJ2-1, with D possibly TRBD1 on 5 matching bases. V lost 8 bases and J lost 0, with 8 bases in between. In germline, CDR1 is SNHLY, CDR2 FYNNEI. CDR3 length: 13 residues. CDR3 DNA sequence: TGTGCCAGCGGGGCCTTCTCCTACAATGAGCAGTTCTTC. Encoded protein: CASGAFSYNEQFF. Supplemented by reference TRBV2 and TRBJ2-1, the full variable domain reads EPEVTQTPSHQVTQMGQEVILRCVPISNHLYFYWYRQILGQKVEFLVSFYNNEISEKSEIFDDQFSVERPDGSNFTLKIRSTKLEDSAMYFCASGAFSYNEQFFGPGTRLTVL.

The chain uses TRBV19 and TRBJ2-7; 9 bases map to TRBD2. The CDR3 is 13 amino acids. CDR1 LNHDA and CDR2 SQIVND come from the germline V gene (reference sequence). V was clipped by 10 bases and J by 4 bases; unmatched bases: 8. The CDR3 reads CATTGLAGYEQYF. The CDR3 nucleotides read TGTGCCACCACGGGACTAGCAGGGTACGAGCAGTACTTC. Based on the CDR3 plus reference TRBV19 and TRBJ2-7, the full variable domain is DGGITQSPKYLFRKEGQNVTLSCEQNLNHDAMYWYRQDPGQGLRLIYYSQIVNDFQKGDIAEGYSVSREKKESFPLTVTSAQKNPTAFYLCATTGLAGYEQYFGPGTRLTVT.